The source of this TCR beta chain is a study of T-cell reconstitution after alpha-beta-depleted transplantation in children. Germline lookup yields CDR1 MDHEN and CDR2 SYDVKM. The CDR3 has 16 amino acids. The ends lost 7 bases at V and 3 bases at J; junction bases unmatched: 11. General study results and limits: T-cell counts and diversity at one year following transplant were attributed mainly to newly produced T cells.

The sample holds many counts of this clonotype. No antigen is known for it. This sample's TCRbeta library carried unique molecular identifier barcodes. MiXCR, applied by TCRdb to the PCR reads, yields one record per CDR3 protein. The sample carries 250,000 to 300,000 distinct CDR3 sequences, 10% recorded once. The rearrangement joins TRBV28 to TRBJ2-1, with 8 bases fitting TRBD2. This material consisted of PBMCs, taken before TCRalphabeta/CD19-depleted stem cell transplant. This receptor was identified in a boy less than two years old with acute myeloid leukemia, due to receive a stem cell transplant. CDR3 amino acids: CASTEVAGKVYNEQFF. The CDR3 DNA reads as TGTGCCAGCACGGAAGTAGCGGGAAAGGTCTACAATGAGCAGTTCTTC.